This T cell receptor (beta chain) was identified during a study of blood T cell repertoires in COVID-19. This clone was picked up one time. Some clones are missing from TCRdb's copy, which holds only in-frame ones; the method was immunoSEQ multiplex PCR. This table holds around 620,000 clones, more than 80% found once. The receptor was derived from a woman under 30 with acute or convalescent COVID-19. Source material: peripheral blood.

CDR3 nucleotides: TGCGCCAGCAGTGCCCAACGAGGGAGTGAAAAACTGTTTTTT. It codes for CASSAQRGSEKLFF. The chain is built from TRBV10-1 and TRBJ1-4; no definite D call. V lost 4 bases and J lost 7, with 13 bases in between. The germline V gene encodes CDR1 WNHNN and CDR2 SYGVQD (reference sequence). This CDR3 has 14 amino acids.